Below are 30 T cell receptor beta chains sequenced from a single sample in a study of Graves' ophthalmopathy and Graves' hyperthyroidism. RNA transcripts were the source from which TCR beta CDR3 regions were amplified. RT-PCR in the first round used HTBI primers; a second-round multiplex PCR followed. From the multiplex PCR reads, TCRdb called clonotypes with MiXCR, one entry per CDR3 protein. The sample consists of some 400,000 distinct CDR3 sequences, approximately 20% of them appearing once. Sequenced material: peripheral blood. The receptors were gathered from a woman in her late teens or twenties with Graves' ophthalmopathy.

This clonotype was seen at least ten times. The rearrangement joins TRBV4-2 to TRBJ1-2; D possibly corresponds to TRBD1 (5 bases). Deletions cut 0 bases from V and 8 bases from J, with 16 bases between. This CDR3 has 15 amino acids. Germline lookup yields CDR1 LGHNA and CDR2 YNFKEQ. The CDR3 coding sequence is TGTGCCAGCAGCCAAGATGGGAGGGGATCAGAGGGCTACACCTTC. This sequence encodes CASSQDGRGSEGYTF.

This clonotype was observed many times. The chain uses TRBV11-2 and TRBJ2-7, with TRBD1 matching 7 bases. Trimming took 1 base from V and 3 from J; bases not matched to a gene: 3. The length of the CDR3 is 14 residues. CDR1 is SGHAT and CDR2 is FQNNGV in the germline V gene. CDR3 bases: TGTGCCAGCAGCTTAGGTGGACAGGACTACGAGCAGTACTTC. Translation: CASSLGGQDYEQYF.

This clonotype was seen many times. This sequence joins TRBV28 and TRBJ1-5; 9 bases agree with TRBD1. CDR3 length: 16 amino acids. Germline V CDR1 and CDR2: MDHEN, SYDVKM. The J segment lost 5 bases and the V segment lost 5 bases, leaving 10 bases of the junction unmatched. The CDR3 DNA sequence: TGTGCCAGCAGTCATCACAGGGGGCTAGGGGATCAGCCCCAGCATTTT. This encodes CASSHHRGLGDQPQHF.

This clonotype was seen repeatedly, ten times or more. The CDR3 DNA reads as TGTGCCAGCAGCGAAGGGGGCGCGGGGAGTCTTGGAAACACCATATATTTT. The encoded protein is CASSEGGAGSLGNTIYF. V usage is TRBV7-6 and J usage is TRBJ1-3, with TRBD1 matching over 7 bases. CDR1 and CDR2 from the germline V gene are SGHVS and FNYEAQ. This CDR3 region has 17 residues. V trimming: 5 bases; J trimming: 3 bases; junction bases outside the gene matches: 13.

The chain links TRBV28 to TRBJ2-5, with 10 bases that match TRBD2. Germline CDR1 reads MDHEN; CDR2 reads SYDVKM. The V gene end was trimmed by 5 bases and the J gene end by 3 bases; junction bases not matched to a gene: 9. This CDR3 spans 16 amino acids. The CDR3 DNA follows: TGTGCCAGCAGTGACGGACTAGCGGACTTTAAAGAGACCCAGTACTTC. Translated: CASSDGLADFKETQYF.

This clonotype was counted many times. The chain uses TRBV5-1 and TRBJ2-7, with no clear D. The germline V gene has CDR1 SGHRS and CDR2 YFSETQ. V lost 1 base and J 6 bases, leaving 11 bases between the germline ends. The CDR3 is 13 residues long. The CDR3 bases are TGCGCCAGCAGCTTGTTGGGGAAGGGCGAGCAGTACTTC. Translated: CASSLLGKGEQYF.

The sample holds many counts of this clonotype. The V call is TRBV19, the J call TRBJ1-1, with 7 bases matching TRBD1. From germline, CDR1 is LNHDA and CDR2 SQIVND (reference sequence). V trimming: 1 base; J trimming: 8 bases; junction bases outside the gene matches: 13. This CDR3 is built from 16 residues. In DNA, the CDR3 is TGTGCCAGTAGTATAGGCCGGGACAGACTGAACGTGGAAGCTTTCTTT. Translating it yields CASSIGRDRLNVEAFF.

This clonotype has more than one count but fewer than ten. The J gene is TRBJ1-1, the V gene TRBV18; D might be TRBD1 (5 bases). Per the germline V gene, CDR1 is KGHSH and CDR2 is LQKENI. With 3 bases removed from V and 4 bases from J, the gap between germline ends came to 18 bases. The CDR3 consists of 16 residues. CDR3 DNA: TGTGCCAGCTCACCTCTCTATGGGAGGAGGGGCACTGAAGCTTTCTTT. Translation gives CASSPLYGRRGTEAFF.

This sequence joins TRBV10-3 and TRBJ2-5; 8 nucleotides agree with TRBD2. This CDR3 contains 16 residues. V lost 2 bases to trimming and J lost 5 bases; unmatched junction nucleotides: 10. CDR1 and CDR2 (germline): ENHRY, SYGVKD. The CDR3 loop is CAISEVSRGGVETQYF. In DNA, the CDR3 is TGTGCCATCAGTGAGGTTTCTCGGGGGGGAGTTGAGACCCAGTACTTC.

This clonotype was seen repeatedly, ten times or more. V is TRBV27 and J is TRBJ1-1; perhaps TRBD1 as D (5 bases). V lost 1 base to trimming and J lost 0 bases, with 15 bases between them. The CDR3 extends over 17 amino acids. In germline, CDR1 is MNHEY, CDR2 SMNVEV (reference sequence). CDR3 coding DNA: TGTGCCAGCAGTTTATTGGGGGGTAGGCACTTGAACACTGAAGCTTTCTTT. Translated: CASSLLGGRHLNTEAFF.

This clonotype was recorded at least ten times. The chain is built from TRBV4-2 and TRBJ2-7; 11 bases agree with TRBD2. The V gene's germline CDR1 is LGHNA and CDR2 YNFKEQ. The CDR3 is 19 amino acids. Germline trimming cut 0 bases from V and 4 bases from J; bases unmatched to any gene: 14. The CDR3 region has the DNA TGTGCCAGCAGCCAAGACGGGCTAGCGGGGGGACAACATTCGTACGAGCAGTACTTC. Encoded protein: CASSQDGLAGGQHSYEQYF.

The chain recombines TRBV28 with TRBJ1-2; tentative D call: TRBD1 (5 bases). Trimming shortened V by 2 bases and J by 3 bases, and 7 bases separated the two germline ends. This CDR3 has 13 amino acids. In germline, CDR1 is MDHEN, CDR2 SYDVKM. CDR3 in amino acids: CASSLVQDYGYTF. CDR3 sequence (DNA): TGTGCCAGCAGTTTAGTACAGGACTATGGCTACACCTTC.

This clonotype was found many times. V and J are TRBV11-2 and TRBJ1-1; TRBD1 might be the D (6 bases). Trimming removed 4 bases at V and 3 bases at J, with 18 bases between. The CDR3 is 16 residues long. In germline, CDR1 is SGHAT, CDR2 FQNNGV. Written as DNA, the CDR3 is TGTGCCAGCAGCTCCCCTTTAGGGGGTAGAGACACTGAAGCTTTCTTT. Its protein product is CASSSPLGGRDTEAFF.

In its sample, this clonotype was seen many times. This chain uses TRBV28 with TRBJ2-7, with 8 bases lining up with TRBD2. The germline V gene has CDR1 MDHEN and CDR2 SYDVKM. The CDR3 extends over 12 amino acids. Germline trimming cut 3 bases from V and 6 bases from J; bases unmatched to any gene: 1. The CDR3 is CASSFGGGEQYF. The CDR3 bases are TGTGCCAGCAGTTTCGGGGGGGGCGAGCAGTACTTC.

This clonotype was detected ten times or more. The rearrangement links TRBV6-2 or TRBV6-3 to TRBJ1-6, with unresolved D. This CDR3 has 14 amino acids. The ends were cut back, 11 bases at V and 6 bases at J, with 17 bases in the middle. Germline loops: CDR1 MNHEY, CDR2 SVGEGT. CDR3 in amino acids: CAGGRTSGNSPLHF. The CDR3 coding sequence is TGTGCCGGCGGTAGGACCTCGGGTAATTCACCCCTCCACTTT.

At least ten counts were recorded for this clonotype. The chain recombines TRBV20-1 with TRBJ2-2, with 10 positions matching TRBD2. CDR1 DFQATT and CDR2 SNEGSKA come from the germline V gene (reference sequence). CDR3 length: 15 amino acids. J gave up 5 bases and V 4 bases, and 7 bases lay outside the gene matches. The CDR3 loop reads CSATYSGGPTGELFF. The CDR3 nucleotides read TGCAGTGCTACCTATAGCGGGGGGCCTACCGGGGAGCTGTTTTTT.

This clonotype was observed at least ten times. V usage is TRBV27 and J usage is TRBJ2-5; the D call may be TRBD1 or TRBD2 (7 bases each). Germline CDR1 is MNHEY and CDR2 is SMNVEV (reference sequence). This CDR3 has 14 amino acids. V lost 5 bases, J lost 5 bases, and 15 bases lay in between. The CDR3 bases are TGTGCCAGCAGTGGCTACAGGGGAGGGGAGACCCAGTACTTC. Encoded protein: CASSGYRGGETQYF.

The V gene is TRBV15, the J gene TRBJ1-1; no clear D gene. V was clipped by 5 bases and J by 3 bases, with 7 bases between them. There are 12 residues in the CDR3. Germline CDR1 LNHNV, CDR2 YYDKDF (reference sequence). The CDR3 DNA reads as TGTGCCACCAGCTTGGGATACACTGAAGCTTTCTTT. Residues: CATSLGYTEAFF.

This clonotype was detected ten times or more. The V gene is TRBV5-1, the J gene TRBJ1-1; TRBD1 matches at 11 bases. Germline V CDR1 and CDR2: SGHRS, YFSETQ. With V trimmed by 0 bases and J by 5 bases, 6 bases remained unmatched. The CDR3 is 16 residues long. The chain's CDR3 is CASSLAIGTGGTEAFF. CDR3 in DNA: TGCGCCAGCAGCTTGGCCATAGGGACAGGGGGGACTGAAGCTTTCTTT.

This clonotype was counted ten times or more. This chain links TRBV12-3 or TRBV12-4 with TRBJ2-5; D might be TRBD2 (6 bases). CDR3 length equals 14 residues. Trimming stripped 5 bases from V and 5 bases from J, with 15 bases between. The CDR3, as DNA: TGTGCCAGCAGTATCGGCTCGGCGGGGGAGACCCAGTACTTC. Its protein is CASSIGSAGETQYF.

This clonotype was observed at least ten times. V and J are TRBV12-3 or TRBV12-4 and TRBJ2-2; D is undetermined. The CDR3 is 15 amino acids. V dropped 7 bases and J dropped 1 base, with 13 bases sitting between them. CDR3 protein: CASTRGSKNTGELFF. Written as DNA, the CDR3 is TGTGCCAGCACCCGAGGCAGCAAGAACACCGGGGAGCTGTTTTTT.

This clonotype was recorded at least ten times. Germline is not matched at one junction end, which may reflect a read error. V is TRBV6-1 and J is TRBJ2-7; 8 nucleotides match TRBD2. Looked up from germline, CDR1 is MNHNS and CDR2 is SASEGT. This CDR3 spans 14 amino acids. The CDR3 bases are TGTGCCAGCAGTCAAGCGGGAGACTCCTACGAGCAGTACTTC. It translates to CASSQAGDSYEQYF.

The table lists this clonotype with many counts. The gene calls are TRBV20-1 and TRBJ2-5; maybe TRBD2 (7 bases). The CDR3 consists of 16 residues. The V gene's germline CDR1 is DFQATT and CDR2 SNEGSKA (reference sequence). The V and J ends lost 0 bases and 4 bases respectively, with 18 bases between them. This CDR3 reads CSAREGGAGEGETQYF. The CDR3 DNA reads as TGCAGTGCTAGAGAGGGAGGGGCAGGGGAGGGAGAGACCCAGTACTTC.

In this sample, this clonotype turned up many times. The CDR3 here is CASSEEGTGNQPQHF. CDR3 sequence (DNA): TGTGCCAGCAGTGAAGAGGGAACAGGCAATCAGCCCCAGCATTTT. V usage is TRBV2 and J usage is TRBJ1-5; no reliable D call. The CDR3 totals 15 residues. The V and J ends lost 1 base and 2 bases respectively, with 9 bases between them. Germline CDR1 SNHLY, CDR2 FYNNEI.

The chain uses TRBV7-2 and TRBJ2-4, with 8 bases lining up with TRBD2. CDR3 length equals 17 residues. With 0 bases clipped from V and 3 bases from J, the junction kept 7 bases outside the gene matches. Looked up from germline, CDR1 is SGHTA and CDR2 is FQGNSA. This CDR3 reads CASSLAASGGFKNIQYF. CDR3 sequence (DNA): TGTGCCAGCAGCTTAGCAGCCAGCGGGGGTTTCAAAAACATTCAGTACTTC.

At least ten counts were recorded for this clonotype. The V call is TRBV7-2, the J call TRBJ1-6; 12 positions agree with TRBD1. With V trimmed by 3 bases and J by 14 bases, 8 bases remained unmatched. The CDR3 loop spans 15 amino acids. CDR1 and CDR2 from the germline V gene are SGHTA and FQGNSA. The CDR3 sequence: CASSFGTGGPQALHF. CDR3 in DNA: TGTGCCAGCAGCTTCGGGACAGGGGGCCCCCAGGCCCTCCACTTT.

This clonotype was seen ten or more times. The chain carries TRBV4-3 and TRBJ2-7; 11 positions match TRBD2. Germline CDR1 reads LGHNA; CDR2 reads YSLEER. V dropped 5 bases and J dropped 2; count of bases not matched to a gene: 5. The CDR3 has 15 residues. DNA of the CDR3: TGCGCCAGCAGCGAGGGACTAGCGGCCACCTACGAGCAGTACTTC. Protein product: CASSEGLAATYEQYF.

This clonotype was recorded at least ten times. This CDR3 reads CATSRDPPLGLSYEQYF. CDR3 in DNA: TGTGCCACCAGCAGAGATCCTCCCCTGGGCCTCTCCTACGAGCAGTACTTC. The genes are TRBV15 and TRBJ2-7, with D unclear. The CDR3 has 17 amino acids. Trimming stripped 0 bases from V and 0 bases from J, with 15 bases between. The germline V gene has CDR1 LNHNV and CDR2 YYDKDF (reference sequence).

This chain joins TRBV6-2 or TRBV6-3 and TRBJ1-6; 9 bases align to TRBD1. CDR1 is MNHEY, CDR2 SVGEGT, per germline. The J segment lost 14 bases and the V segment lost 7 bases, leaving 12 bases of the junction unmatched. The CDR3 runs 14 residues. The CDR3 nucleotides read TGTGCCAGCAAACAGGGGGCCTCTCTATGGACCCTCCACTTT. This sequence encodes CASKQGASLWTLHF.

This clonotype was observed at least ten times. The chain joins TRBV2 to TRBJ2-7, with 7 bases matching TRBD1. The trim removed 6 bases at V and 7 bases at J, leaving 6 bases unmatched. The length of the CDR3 is 12 residues. Germline V lookup: CDR1 SNHLY, CDR2 FYNNEI. The CDR3 reads CASSSDRAEQYF. Here the CDR3 DNA reads TGTGCCAGCAGCTCCGACAGGGCAGAGCAGTACTTC.